Below are 2 T cell receptor beta chains sequenced from a single sample in a study of CD8 T cells in Susac syndrome. Reverse transcription used about 0.45 to 1 ug RNA and random hexamers. TCRdb ran MiXCR on the immunoSEQ multiplex PCR reads and lists one entry per CDR3 protein. The sample shows fewer than 90,000 distinct CDR3 sequences, 94% of them seen only once. The sequencing sample was made of CD8+ T cells from PBMCs. The receptors come from a human donor with Susac syndrome.

The V and J genes are TRBV18 and TRBJ1-4; the match to TRBD1 covers 9 bases. Germline V lookup: CDR1 KGHSH, CDR2 LQKENI. J gave up 4 bases and V 3 bases, and 0 bases lay outside the gene matches. The CDR3 is made up of 14 amino acids. CDR3 bases: TGTGCCAGCTCACCGGACAGGGGTAATGAAAAACTGTTTTTT. Its translation is CASSPDRGNEKLFF.

The rearrangement joins TRBV6-6 to TRBJ2-1; no clear D. This CDR3 contains 12 residues. Trimming took 7 bases from V and 7 from J, leaving 11 bases between them. The germline V gene has CDR1 MNHNY and CDR2 SVGAGI (reference sequence). The CDR3 sequence: CASTHTVNEQFF. The CDR3 DNA reads as TGTGCCAGCACTCATACGGTGAATGAGCAGTTCTTC.